Given below is one TCR beta chain in context. Its specificity is unknown. All the donors were Caucasian adults who lived in Nashville, Tennessee. This sample stems from a study of shared clonotypes between healthy human individuals. From germline, CDR1 is MNHNS and CDR2 SASEGT. With 8 bases clipped from V and 3 bases from J, the junction kept 3 bases outside the gene matches. The CDR3 is 12 amino acids. Profiling relied on immunoSEQ multiplex PCR, and the TCRdb table lists in-frame clones only, not all of them. The sample holds 400,000 to 600,000 clones; roughly 95% are singletons and the top ten take about 0.06%. Study conclusions and caveats: As a rule, naive subsets had a larger estimated richness than memory subsets.

Sequenced input: naive CD4+ T cells sorted from blood. Subset in this sample: CD45RA+ positively selected. The sequence came from a woman aged 25 to 39 in good health. The rearrangement links TRBV6-1 to TRBJ2-7, with 8 bases identical to TRBD1. The CDR3 loop is CASDRGFYEQYF. DNA for the CDR3: TGTGCCAGCGACAGGGGTTTCTACGAGCAGTACTTC.